Each of the 6 T cell receptor beta chains below was sequenced from the same sample in a study of PD-L1 blockade in urothelial cancer. This sample's time point: peripheral blood 6 weeks after treatment start. Clones were sequenced by immunoSEQ multiplex PCR, and TCRdb holds only the in-frame ones, with some missing. The sample lists 48,000 or so clones; 80% to 90% were seen once. Here the sequenced sample was PBMCs, taken around atezolizumab (anti-PD-L1) treatment. These TCRs come from an older man with urothelial cancer.

This clone was observed a single time. The rearrangement joins TRBV5-4 to TRBJ2-1, with 9 bases aligning to TRBD1. CDR3 length: 16 residues. V was pared by 0 bases and J by 3 bases, with 4 bases of the junction left unmatched. In germline, CDR1 is SGHNT, CDR2 YYREEE (reference sequence). The DNA for the CDR3 is TGTGCCAGCAGCTTGGGACCGGGACAGGGCTACAATGAGCAGTTCTTC. This gives the protein CASSLGPGQGYNEQFF.

This chain connects TRBV7-2 to TRBJ2-7, with 11 bases lining up with TRBD2. This CDR3 is 16 amino acids long. After removal of 3 bases from V and 3 bases from J, the junction contained 7 bases not matched to a gene. Per germline, CDR1 SGHTA and CDR2 FQGNSA. The CDR3 sequence is CASSFDGLAGYYEQYF. DNA for the CDR3: TGTGCCAGCAGCTTCGATGGACTAGCGGGTTACTACGAGCAGTACTTC.

The V call is TRBV11-2, the J call TRBJ1-2, with a weak D call TRBD1 (6 bases). The CDR3 contains 15 residues. V was cut by 1 base and J by 4 bases, with 13 bases left in between. CDR1 is SGHAT, CDR2 FQNNGV, per germline. The CDR3 sequence: CASSLGTVISYGYTF. DNA for the CDR3: TGTGCCAGCAGCTTAGGGACAGTCATCTCCTATGGCTACACCTTC. The entire variable domain, with the rest obtained from reference TRBV11-2 and TRBJ1-2, is as follows: EAGVAQSPRYKIIEKRQSVAFWCNPISGHATLYWYQQILGQGPKLLIQFQNNGVVDDSQLPKDRFSAERLKGVDSTLKIQPAKLEDSAVYLCASSLGTVISYGYTFGSGTRLTVV.

The chain links TRBV5-1 to TRBJ2-7; D gene uncertain. The CDR3 extends over 12 amino acids. Germline V gene lookup returns CDR1 SGHRS and CDR2 YFSETQ. The V end was cut by 0 bases, the J end by 4 bases, with 5 bases between. The chain's CDR3 is CASSLESYEQYF. DNA of the CDR3: TGCGCCAGCAGCTTGGAATCTTACGAGCAGTACTTC.

The chain carries TRBV4-1 and TRBJ1-2; 7 bases match TRBD1. CDR1 is MGHRA, CDR2 YSYEKL, per germline. The CDR3 spans 14 residues. Losses at the gene ends were 0 bases for V and 4 bases for J; bases not matched to a gene: 2. The CDR3 DNA sequence: TGCGCCAGCAGCCAAGACGACAGGGTCTATGGCTACACCTTC. Residues: CASSQDDRVYGYTF.

The rearrangement links TRBV2 to TRBJ2-5, with 11 positions matching TRBD2. This CDR3 is built from 16 residues. The V and J ends lost 3 bases and 5 bases, in that order; junction bases with no gene match: 8. Germline V gene lookup returns CDR1 SNHLY and CDR2 FYNNEI. CDR3 loop: CASSDPLAGVAETQYF. CDR3 nucleotide sequence: TGTGCCAGCAGTGATCCACTAGCGGGAGTAGCGGAGACCCAGTACTTC.